The sequence of this T cell receptor beta chain was determined in a study of circulating and synovial CD4+ cells in juvenile arthritis. The junction had 2 bases not matched to a gene; V was cut back by 2 bases and J by 3 bases. Per germline, CDR1 LNHDA and CDR2 SQIVND (reference sequence). The CDR3 length is 15 residues. The assay was immunoSEQ multiplex PCR, and TCRdb's table has in-frame clones only and misses some. This sample yields about 34,000 clones, of which about 95% are seen a single time; approximately 0.17% belongs to the top ten. Specimen: CD4+ T cells from blood. This receptor was obtained from a human donor with juvenile idiopathic arthritis. This chain connects TRBV19 to TRBJ2-2, with 8 bases that match TRBD2. The DNA of the CDR3 is TGTGCCAGTAGTATATCGGGACTAGACACCGGGGAGCTGTTTTTT. This codes for CASSISGLDTGELFF.